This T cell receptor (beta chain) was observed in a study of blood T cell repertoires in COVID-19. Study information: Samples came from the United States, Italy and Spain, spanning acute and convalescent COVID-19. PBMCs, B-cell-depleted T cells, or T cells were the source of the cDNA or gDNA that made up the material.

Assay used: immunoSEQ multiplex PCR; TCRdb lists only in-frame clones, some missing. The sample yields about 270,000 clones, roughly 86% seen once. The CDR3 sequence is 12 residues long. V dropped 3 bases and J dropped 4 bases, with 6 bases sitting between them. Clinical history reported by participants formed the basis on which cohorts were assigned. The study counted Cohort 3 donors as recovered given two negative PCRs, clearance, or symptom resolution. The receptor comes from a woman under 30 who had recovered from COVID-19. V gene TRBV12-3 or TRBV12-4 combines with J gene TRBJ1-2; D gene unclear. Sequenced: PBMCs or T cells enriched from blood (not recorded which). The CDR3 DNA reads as TGTGCCAGCAGTTTCGGAGTCTATGGCTACACCTTC. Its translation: CASSFGVYGYTF.